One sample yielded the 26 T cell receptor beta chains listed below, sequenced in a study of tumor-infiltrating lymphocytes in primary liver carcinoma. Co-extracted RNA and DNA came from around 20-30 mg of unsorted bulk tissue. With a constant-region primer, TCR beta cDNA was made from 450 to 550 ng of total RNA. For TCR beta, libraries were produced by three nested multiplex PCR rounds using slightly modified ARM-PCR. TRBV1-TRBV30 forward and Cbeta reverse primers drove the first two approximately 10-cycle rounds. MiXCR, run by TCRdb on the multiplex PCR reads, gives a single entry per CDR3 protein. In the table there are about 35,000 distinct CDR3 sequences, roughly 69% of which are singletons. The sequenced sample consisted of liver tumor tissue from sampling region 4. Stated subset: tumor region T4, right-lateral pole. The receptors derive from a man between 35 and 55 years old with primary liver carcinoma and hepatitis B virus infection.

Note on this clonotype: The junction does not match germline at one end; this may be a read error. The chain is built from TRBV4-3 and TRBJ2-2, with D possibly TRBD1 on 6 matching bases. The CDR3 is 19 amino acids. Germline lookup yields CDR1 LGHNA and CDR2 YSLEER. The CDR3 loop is CASSQDPLGAGLNTGELSF. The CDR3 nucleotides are TGCGCCAGCAGCCAAGATCCCCTGGGGGCAGGGCTGAACACCGGGGAGCTGTCTTTT.

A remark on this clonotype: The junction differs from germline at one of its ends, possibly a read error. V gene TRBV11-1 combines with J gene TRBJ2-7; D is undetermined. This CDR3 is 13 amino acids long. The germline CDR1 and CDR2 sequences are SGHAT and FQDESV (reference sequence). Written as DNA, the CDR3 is TGTGCCAGCAGGGGGAAGCAATCCCACGAGGAGTATTTC. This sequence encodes CASRGKQSHEEYF.

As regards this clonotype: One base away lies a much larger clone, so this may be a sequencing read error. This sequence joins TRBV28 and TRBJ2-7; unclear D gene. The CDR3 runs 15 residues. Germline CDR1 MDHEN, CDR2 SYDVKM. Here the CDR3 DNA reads TGTGCCAGGAGTTCTTACTCGAGGAGCTCCTACAAGCAGTACTTC. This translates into CARSSYSRSSYKQYF.

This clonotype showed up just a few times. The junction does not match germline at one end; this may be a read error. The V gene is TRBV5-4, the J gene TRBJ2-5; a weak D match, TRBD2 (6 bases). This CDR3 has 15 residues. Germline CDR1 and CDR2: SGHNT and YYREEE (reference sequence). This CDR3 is CPSSLSGTGFETQYF. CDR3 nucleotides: TGTCCCAGCAGCCTTTCCGGGACTGGCTTTGAGACCCAGTACTTC.

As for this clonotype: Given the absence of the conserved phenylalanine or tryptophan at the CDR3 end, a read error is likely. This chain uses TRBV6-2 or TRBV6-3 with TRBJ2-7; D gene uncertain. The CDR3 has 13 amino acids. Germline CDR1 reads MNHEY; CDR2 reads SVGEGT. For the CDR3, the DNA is TGTACCAGCAGTTACGAGGTAGCCTACGAGCAGTACTCC. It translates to CTSSYEVAYEQYS.

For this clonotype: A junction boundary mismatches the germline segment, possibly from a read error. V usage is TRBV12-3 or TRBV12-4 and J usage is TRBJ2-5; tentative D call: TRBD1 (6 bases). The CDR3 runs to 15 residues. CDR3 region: CASSQDSTFQETQYF. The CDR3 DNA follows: TGTGCCAGCAGTCAGGACAGCACCTTCCAAGAAACCCAGTACTTC.

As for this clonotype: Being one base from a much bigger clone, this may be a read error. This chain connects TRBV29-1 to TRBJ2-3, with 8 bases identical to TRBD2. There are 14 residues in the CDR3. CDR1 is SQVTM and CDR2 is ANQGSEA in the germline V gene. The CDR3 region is CSVEDSGNADMQYF. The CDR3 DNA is TGCAGCGTTGAGGATAGCGGGAACGCAGATATGCAGTATTTT.

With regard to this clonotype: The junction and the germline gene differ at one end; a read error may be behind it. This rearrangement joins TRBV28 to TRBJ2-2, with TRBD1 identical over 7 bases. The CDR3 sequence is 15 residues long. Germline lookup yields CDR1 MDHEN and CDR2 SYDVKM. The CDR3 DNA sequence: TGTGCCAGCATACCGGGACAGATGAACACCGGGGAGCCGTTTTTT. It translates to CASIPGQMNTGEPFF.

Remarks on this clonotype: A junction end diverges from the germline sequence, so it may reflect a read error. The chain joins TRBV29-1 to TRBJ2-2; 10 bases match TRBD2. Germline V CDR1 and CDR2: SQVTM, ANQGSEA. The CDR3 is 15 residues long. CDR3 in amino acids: CSDGTSAANAGKLFF. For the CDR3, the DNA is TGCAGCGATGGGACTAGCGCGGCGAACGCCGGGAAGCTGTTTTTT.

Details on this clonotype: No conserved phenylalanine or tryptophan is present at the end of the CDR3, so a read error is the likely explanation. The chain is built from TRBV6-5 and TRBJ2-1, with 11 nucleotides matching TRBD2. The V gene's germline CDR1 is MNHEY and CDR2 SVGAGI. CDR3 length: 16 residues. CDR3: CASSYSGGLAANKQFL. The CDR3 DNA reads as TGTGCCAGTAGTTACTCAGGGGGACTAGCGGCCAATAAGCAGTTCCTC.

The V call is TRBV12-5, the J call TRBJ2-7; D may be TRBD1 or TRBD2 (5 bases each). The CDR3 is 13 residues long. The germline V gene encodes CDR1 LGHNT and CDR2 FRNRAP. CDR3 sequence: CVSEGTGSCEQYF. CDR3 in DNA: TGTGTCAGTGAGGGGACCGGTTCCTGTGAGCAGTACTTC.

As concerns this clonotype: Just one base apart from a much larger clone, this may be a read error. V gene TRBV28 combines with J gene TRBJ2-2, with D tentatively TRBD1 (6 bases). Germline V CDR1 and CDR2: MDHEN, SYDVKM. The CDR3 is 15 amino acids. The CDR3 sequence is CSSTIGDTSTGELFF. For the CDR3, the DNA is TGTTCCAGCACCATTGGGGACACTAGCACCGGGGAGCTGTTTTTT. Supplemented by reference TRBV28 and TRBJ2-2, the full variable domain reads DVKVTQSSRYLVKRTGEKVFLECVQDMDHENMFWYRQDPGLGLRLIYFSYDVKMKEKGDIPEGYSVSREKKERFSLILESASTNQTSMYLCSSTIGDTSTGELFFGEGSRLTVL.

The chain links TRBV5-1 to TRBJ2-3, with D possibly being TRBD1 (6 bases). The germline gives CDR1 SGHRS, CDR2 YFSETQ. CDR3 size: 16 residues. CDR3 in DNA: TGCGCGAGCGGCTTGAACGGCAGGGGAAGCACAGATACGCAGTATTTT. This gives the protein CASGLNGRGSTDTQYF.

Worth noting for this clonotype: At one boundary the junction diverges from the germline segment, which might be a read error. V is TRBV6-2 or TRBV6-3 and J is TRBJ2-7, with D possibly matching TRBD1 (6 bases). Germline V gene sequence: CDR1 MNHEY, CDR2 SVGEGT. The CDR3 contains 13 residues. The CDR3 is CASSYRVPYEQYF. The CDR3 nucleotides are TGTGCTAGCAGTTACAGGGTACCCTACGAGCAGTACTTC.

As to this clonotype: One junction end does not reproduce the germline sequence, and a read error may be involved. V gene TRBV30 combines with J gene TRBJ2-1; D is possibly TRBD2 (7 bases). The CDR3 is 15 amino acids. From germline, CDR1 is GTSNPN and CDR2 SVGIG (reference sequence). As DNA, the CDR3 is TGTGCCTGGAAAGGGGTTGACCTAGGGGGGGGTGGGCAGCTCTTC. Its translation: CAWKGVDLGGGGQLF.

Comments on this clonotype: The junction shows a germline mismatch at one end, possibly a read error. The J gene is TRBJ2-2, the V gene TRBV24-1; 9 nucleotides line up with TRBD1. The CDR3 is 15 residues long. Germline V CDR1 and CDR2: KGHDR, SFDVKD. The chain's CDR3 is CATSDRDRDTGGLFF. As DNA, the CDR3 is TGTGCCACCAGTGACCGGGACAGGGATACCGGGGGGCTGTTTTTT.

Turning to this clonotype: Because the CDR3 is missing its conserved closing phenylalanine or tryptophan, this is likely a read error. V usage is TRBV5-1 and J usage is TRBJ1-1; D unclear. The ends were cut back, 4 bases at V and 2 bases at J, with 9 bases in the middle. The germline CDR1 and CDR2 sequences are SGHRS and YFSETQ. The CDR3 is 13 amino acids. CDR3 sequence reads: CASSLVINTEAFS. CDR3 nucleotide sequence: TGCGCCAGCAGCCTGGTAATAAACACTGAAGCTTTCTCT.

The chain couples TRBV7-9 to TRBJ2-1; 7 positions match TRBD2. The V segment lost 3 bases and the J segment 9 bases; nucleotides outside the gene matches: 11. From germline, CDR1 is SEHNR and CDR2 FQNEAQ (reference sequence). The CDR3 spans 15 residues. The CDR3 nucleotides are TGTGCCAGCAGCTTCGGCGGGGGTGAGACAGCTGAGCAGTTCTTC. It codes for CASSFGGGETAEQFF.

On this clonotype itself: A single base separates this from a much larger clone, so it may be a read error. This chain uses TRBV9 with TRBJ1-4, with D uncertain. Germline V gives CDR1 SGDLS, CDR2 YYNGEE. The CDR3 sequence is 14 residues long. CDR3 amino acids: CARSAQMGSEKLFF. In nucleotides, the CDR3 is TGTGCCAGGAGCGCCCAAATGGGTAGCGAAAAACTGTTTTTT.

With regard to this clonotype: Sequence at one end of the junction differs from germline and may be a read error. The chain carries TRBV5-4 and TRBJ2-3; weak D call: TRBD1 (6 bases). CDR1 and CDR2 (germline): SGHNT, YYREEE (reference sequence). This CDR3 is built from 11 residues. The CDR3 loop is CVSSQSERTDF. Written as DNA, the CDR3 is TGTGTCAGCAGCCAGAGCGAAAGGACAGATTTT.

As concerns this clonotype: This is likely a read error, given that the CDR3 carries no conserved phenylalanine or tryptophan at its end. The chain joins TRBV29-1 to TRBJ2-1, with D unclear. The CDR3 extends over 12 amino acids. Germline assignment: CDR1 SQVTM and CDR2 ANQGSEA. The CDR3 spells CRVEHKGNEQFL. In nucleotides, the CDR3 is TGCAGGGTTGAACATAAGGGCAATGAGCAGTTCTTA.

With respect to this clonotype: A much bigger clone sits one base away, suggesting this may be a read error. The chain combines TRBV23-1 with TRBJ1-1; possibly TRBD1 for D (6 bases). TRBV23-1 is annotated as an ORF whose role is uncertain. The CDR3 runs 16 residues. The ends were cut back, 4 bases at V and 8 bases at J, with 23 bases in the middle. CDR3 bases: TGCGCCAGCAGTCGAGGACTCCAGGGGTTGGTTTGGGAAGCTTTCTTT. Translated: CASSRGLQGLVWEAFF.

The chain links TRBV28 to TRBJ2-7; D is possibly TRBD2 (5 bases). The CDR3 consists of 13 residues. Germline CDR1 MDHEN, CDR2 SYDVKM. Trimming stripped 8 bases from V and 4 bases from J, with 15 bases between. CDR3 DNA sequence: TGTGCCAGCGACAAACTAGGAGTTTACGAGCAGTACTTC. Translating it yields CASDKLGVYEQYF.

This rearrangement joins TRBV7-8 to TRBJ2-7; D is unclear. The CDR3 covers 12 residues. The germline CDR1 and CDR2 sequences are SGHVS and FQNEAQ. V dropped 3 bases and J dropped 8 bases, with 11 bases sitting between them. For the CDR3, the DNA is TGTGCCAGCAGCTTCCCATGGGTCAAGCAGTACTTC. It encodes CASSFPWVKQYF.

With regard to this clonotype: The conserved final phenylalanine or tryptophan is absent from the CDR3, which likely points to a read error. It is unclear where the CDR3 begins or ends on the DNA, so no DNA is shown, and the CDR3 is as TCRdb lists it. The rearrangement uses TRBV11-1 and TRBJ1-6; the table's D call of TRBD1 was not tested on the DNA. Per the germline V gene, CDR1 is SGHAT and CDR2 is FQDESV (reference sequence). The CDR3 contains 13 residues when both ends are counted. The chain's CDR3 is CASSRTLVSPPNL.

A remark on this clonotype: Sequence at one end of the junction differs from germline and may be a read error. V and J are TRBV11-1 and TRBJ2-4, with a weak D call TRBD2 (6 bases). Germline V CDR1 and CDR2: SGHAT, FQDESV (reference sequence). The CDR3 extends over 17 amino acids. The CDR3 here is CISSIPGTGGTKSIQYF. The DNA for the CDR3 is TGTATCAGCAGCATTCCCGGGACTGGCGGGACCAAAAGCATTCAGTACTTC.